Sequencing of this TCR beta chain was carried out in a study of cytomegalovirus exposure and HLA in healthy donors. It was with 60 Vbeta and 13 Jbeta primers that the PCR ran. Assay used: immunoSEQ multiplex PCR; TCRdb lists only in-frame clones, some missing. The sample carries fewer than 200,000 clones, about 80% recorded once. Germline loops: CDR1 SNHLY, CDR2 FYNNEI. This CDR3 is built from 19 residues. Trimming cost V 6 bases and J 1 base; bases outside gene matches: 13. Specimen: PBMCs. The sequence came from a woman aged 30 to 39 in good health and CMV-seronegative. The chain has TRBV2 and TRBJ2-6, with TRBD2 identical over 9 bases. DNA of the CDR3: TGTGCCAGCAGGCCCTTCCAACTAGCGGGCAAGTCTGGGGCCAACGTCCTGACTTTC. It is translated as CASRPFQLAGKSGANVLTF.